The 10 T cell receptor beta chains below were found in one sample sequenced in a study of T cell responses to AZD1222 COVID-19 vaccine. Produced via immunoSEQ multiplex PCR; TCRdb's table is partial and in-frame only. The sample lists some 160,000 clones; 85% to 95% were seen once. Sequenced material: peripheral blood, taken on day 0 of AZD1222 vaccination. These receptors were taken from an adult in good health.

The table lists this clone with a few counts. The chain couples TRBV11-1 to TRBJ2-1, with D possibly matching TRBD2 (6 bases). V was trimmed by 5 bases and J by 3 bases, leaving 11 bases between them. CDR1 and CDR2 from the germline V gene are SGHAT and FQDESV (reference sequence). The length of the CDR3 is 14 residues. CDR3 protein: CASSDGGDYNEQFF. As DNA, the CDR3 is TGTGCCAGCAGCGACGGGGGAGACTACAATGAGCAGTTCTTC.

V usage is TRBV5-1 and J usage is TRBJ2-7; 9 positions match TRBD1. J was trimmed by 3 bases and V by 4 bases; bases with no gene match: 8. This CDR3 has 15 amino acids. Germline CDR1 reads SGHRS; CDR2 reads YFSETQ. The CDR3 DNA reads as TGCGCCAGCAGCCCCGGACAGGGGATGAACTACGAGCAGTACTTC. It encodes CASSPGQGMNYEQYF.

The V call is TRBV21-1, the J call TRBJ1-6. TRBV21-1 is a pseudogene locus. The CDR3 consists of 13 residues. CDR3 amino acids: CASSKARGSPLHF. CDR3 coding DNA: TGTGCCAGCAGCAAGGCACGGGGTTCACCCCTCCACTTT.

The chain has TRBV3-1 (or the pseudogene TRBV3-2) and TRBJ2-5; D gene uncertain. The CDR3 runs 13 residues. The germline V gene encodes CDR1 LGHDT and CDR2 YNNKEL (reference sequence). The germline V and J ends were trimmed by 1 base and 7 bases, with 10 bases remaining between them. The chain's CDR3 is CASSQGNRRTQYF. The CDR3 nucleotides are TGTGCCAGCAGCCAAGGCAATCGACGGACCCAGTACTTC.

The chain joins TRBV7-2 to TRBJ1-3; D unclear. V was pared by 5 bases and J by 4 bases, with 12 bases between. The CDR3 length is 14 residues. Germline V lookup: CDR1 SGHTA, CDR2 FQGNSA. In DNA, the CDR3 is TGTGCCAGCAGCACCTGGGTTGACGGAAACACCATATATTTT. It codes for CASSTWVDGNTIYF.

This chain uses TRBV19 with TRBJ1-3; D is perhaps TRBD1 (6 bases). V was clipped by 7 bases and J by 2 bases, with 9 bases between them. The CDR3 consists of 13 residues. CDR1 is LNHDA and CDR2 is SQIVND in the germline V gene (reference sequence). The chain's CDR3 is CASIQGAGNTIYF. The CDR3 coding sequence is TGTGCCAGTATACAGGGAGCTGGAAACACCATATATTTT.

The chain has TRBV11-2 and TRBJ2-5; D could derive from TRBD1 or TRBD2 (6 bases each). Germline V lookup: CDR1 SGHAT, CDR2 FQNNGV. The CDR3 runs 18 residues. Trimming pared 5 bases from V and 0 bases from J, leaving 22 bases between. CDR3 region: CASSHIVILRGDQETQYF. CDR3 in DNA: TGTGCCAGCAGCCACATAGTAATTTTGAGGGGGGACCAAGAGACCCAGTACTTC.

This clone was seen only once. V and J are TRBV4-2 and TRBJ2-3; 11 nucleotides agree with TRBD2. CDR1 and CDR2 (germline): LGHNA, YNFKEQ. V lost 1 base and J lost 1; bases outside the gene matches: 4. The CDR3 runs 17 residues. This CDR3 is CASSQVTSGGRTDTQYF. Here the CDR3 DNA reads TGTGCCAGCAGCCAAGTCACTAGCGGGGGCCGCACAGATACGCAGTATTTT.

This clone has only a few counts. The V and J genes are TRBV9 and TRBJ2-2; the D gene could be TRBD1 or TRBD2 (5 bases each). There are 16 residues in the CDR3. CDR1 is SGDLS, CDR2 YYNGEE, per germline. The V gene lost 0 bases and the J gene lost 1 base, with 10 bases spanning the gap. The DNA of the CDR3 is TGTGCCAGCAGCGTAGCGGGGCAATTGAACACCGGGGAGCTGTTTTTT. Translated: CASSVAGQLNTGELFF.

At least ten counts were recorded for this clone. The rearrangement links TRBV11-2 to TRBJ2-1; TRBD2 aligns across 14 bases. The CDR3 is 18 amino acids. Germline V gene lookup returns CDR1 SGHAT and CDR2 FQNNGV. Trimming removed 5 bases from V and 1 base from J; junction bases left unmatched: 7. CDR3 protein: CASSPRTSGGLSYNEQFF. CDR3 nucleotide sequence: TGTGCCAGCAGCCCGAGGACTAGCGGGGGGCTGTCCTACAATGAGCAGTTCTTC.